Sequencing of this T cell receptor (beta chain) was carried out in a study of early T cells in non-severe SARS-CoV-2 infection. Background on the study: With bulk RNA from unsorted whole blood as input, sequencing yielded unpaired chains.

This clonotype appeared a few times. As yet, its antigen is unknown. CDR3 length: 14 residues. Trimming shortened V by 7 bases and J by 9 bases, and 19 bases separated the two germline ends. Per germline, CDR1 WSHSY and CDR2 SAAADI. In the library, individual cDNA molecules carried attached unique molecular identifiers. TCRdb recomputed calls from the 5' RACE reads with MiXCR, one row per CDR3 protein. The sample gives approximately 45,000 distinct CDR3 sequences, over 6% of which show up once; around 4.5% is in the top ten. General observations from the study: VDJdb matches were skewed toward anti-spike CD8 T cell responses.

Sequencing was performed on whole blood. The TCR was taken from an adult who was a healthcare worker with PCR-confirmed SARS-CoV-2 infection or an uninfected control (not recorded which). J is TRBJ2-1 and V is TRBV10-2; D possibly corresponds to TRBD2 (6 bases). Here the CDR3 reads CASNPGPMGGEQFF. The CDR3 bases are TGCGCCAGCAACCCGGGACCCATGGGGGGTGAGCAGTTCTTC.